These T cell receptor beta chains were read from a single sample in a study of multiple sclerosis patients with progressive multifocal leukoencephalopathy. Here immunoSEQ multiplex PCR was the method, and the copy in TCRdb shows in-frame clones only, minus some. This repertoire shows some 31,000 clones, 75% to 90% found once; its top ten account for approximately 1.5%. Sequenced: PBMCs. Receptors were obtained from a human donor with multiple sclerosis. CDR3s include the opening cysteine and the closing phenylalanine or tryptophan.

J gene | V gene | CDR3 protein
TRBJ2-7 | TRBV9 | CASSVGVPAYEQYF
TRBJ2-6 | TRBV11-2 | CASSHPSGANVLTF
TRBJ1-2 | TRBV27 | CASSYGNNYGYTF
- | TRBV5-1 | CASRGLGTGFGEQYF
- | TRBV7-8 | CASSLRTEYEQYF
TRBJ1-5 | TRBV6-5 | CASSETFNQPQHF
TRBJ2-5 | TRBV9 | CASSVGHVATGTQYF
TRBJ1-3 | TRBV6-5 | CASSYYGSSSGNTIYF
TRBJ1-1 | TRBV7-2 | CASSLTGSLNTEAFF
TRBJ1-3 | TRBV11-2 | CASSPTTGSGNTIYF
TRBJ1-2 | TRBV6-1 | CASSEGGRVNYGYTF
TRBJ2-2 | TRBV19 | CASKPTANTGELFF
TRBJ1-4 | TRBV5-1 | CASSLRDSNEKLFF
TRBJ2-1 | TRBV18 | CASSPYGGETGNEQFF
TRBJ1-1 | TRBV19 | CASSGGLSGDTEAFF
TRBJ2-1 | TRBV7-2 | CASSFTAGGPVEQFF
TRBJ2-7 | TRBV10-3 | CAITSPGQGADEQYF
TRBJ2-1 | TRBV7-9 | CASSRAGAGNEQFF
- | TRBV4-1 | CASSHPRSGSGDEQYF
TRBJ1-2 | TRBV19 | CASSIAHSSYF
TRBJ2-7 | TRBV2 | CASRRSESSYEQYF
TRBJ2-1 | TRBV5-1 | CASSSGTSGKSSYNEQFF
TRBJ2-7 | TRBV29-1 | CSDDEERGYEQYF
TRBJ1-2 | TRBV11-2 | CASSLPPHSSGYTF
TRBJ2-7 | TRBV29-1 | CSVDGGQGPFEQYF
TRBJ2-6 | TRBV5-1 | CASSLEGSGANVLTF
TRBJ1-6 | TRBV9 | CASSVAATDSPLHF
TRBJ2-1 | TRBV7-2 | CASSLKASLSEQFF
TRBJ1-1 | TRBV5-1 | CASSLSSTRGGTEAFF
TRBJ2-5 | TRBV6-5 | CASRFSGQETQYF
TRBJ2-3 | TRBV12-2 | CASRLASPPSTDTQYF
TRBJ1-1 | TRBV7-8 | CASSLGTGNTEAFF
TRBJ1-5 | TRBV5-1 | CASSLVVGGQPQHF
TRBJ1-1 | TRBV21-1 | CASSKDENTEAFF
TRBJ1-1 | TRBV28 | CASSLTATEAFF
TRBJ1-3 | TRBV11-2 | CASSRTTPRGKAGNTIYF
TRBJ2-2 | TRBV9 | CASSVSGHTNTGELFF
TRBJ1-3 | TRBV12-5 | CASGRGNTIYF
TRBJ2-2 | TRBV5-1 | CASKRSEAGELFF
TRBJ2-1 | TRBV5-6 | CASSLPPGGLGEPSEQFF
TRBJ2-1 | TRBV10-3 | CAISEPPGQGFSNEQFF
TRBJ1-2 | TRBV4-2 | CASSQEGPGAIGYTF
TRBJ2-1 | TRBV6-4 | CASSDSSGSYNEQFF
TRBJ1-4 | TRBV7-2 | CASSSTGTVEEKLFF
TRBJ1-2 | TRBV5-1 | CASSLLGEGRTGYTF
TRBJ1-2 | TRBV18 | CASSPGTGMGANYGYTF
TRBJ2-2 | TRBV5-8 | CASSHRLWDTGELFF
TRBJ2-7 | TRBV6-5 | CASSEVAKREQYF
TRBJ2-7 | TRBV11-2 | CASRPGAYHYEQYF
TRBJ1-1 | TRBV10-3 | CAISEKGNTEAFF
TRBJ2-3 | TRBV10-3 | CAISGLAGVPTDTQYF
TRBJ2-3 | TRBV5-4 | CASSFSGDTQYF
TRBJ1-2 | TRBV19 | CASSRLGQGSSGYTF
TRBJ1-1 | TRBV27 | CASSLSENTEAFF